Below, 24 T cell receptor beta chains from the same sample are listed, as sequenced in a study of T cell responses to AZD1222 COVID-19 vaccine. Measured with immunoSEQ multiplex PCR; TCRdb has only the in-frame clones, and not every one. The data hold 250,000 to 300,000 clones, with almost 95% observed a single time. Sequences were derived from peripheral blood, sampled 28 days after the second AZD1222 dose. All receptors derive from an adult who received the AZD1222 COVID-19 vaccine.

The rearrangement joins TRBV2 to TRBJ1-4; 9 bases are a match to TRBD1. The CDR3 consists of 14 residues. Germline loops: CDR1 SNHLY, CDR2 FYNNEI. With 5 bases clipped from V and 4 bases from J, the junction kept 2 bases outside the gene matches. The CDR3 DNA sequence: TGTGCCAGCAGTAGGGACAGGGATAATGAAAAACTGTTTTTT. Its translation: CASSRDRDNEKLFF.

The chain has TRBV2 and TRBJ2-7; D possibly corresponds to TRBD2 (6 bases). This CDR3 region has 16 residues. Per the germline V gene, CDR1 is SNHLY and CDR2 is FYNNEI. The ends were cut back, 5 bases at V and 2 bases at J, with 19 bases in the middle. The chain's CDR3 is CASSSSSAQGPYEQYF. The CDR3 coding sequence is TGTGCCAGCAGTTCCTCTAGCGCACAAGGGCCCTACGAGCAGTACTTC. The entire variable domain, with the rest obtained from reference TRBV2 and TRBJ2-7, is as follows: EPEVTQTPSHQVTQMGQEVILRCVPISNHLYFYWYRQILGQKVEFLVSFYNNEISEKSEIFDDQFSVERPDGSNFTLKIRSTKLEDSAMYFCASSSSSAQGPYEQYFGPGTRLTVT.

This sequence joins TRBV7-2 and TRBJ1-6, with TRBD1 matching 9 bases. CDR1 is SGHTA and CDR2 is FQGNSA in the germline V gene. Losses at the gene ends were 7 bases for V and 9 bases for J; bases not matched to a gene: 7. This CDR3 comprises 14 residues. CDR3 amino acids: CASTPGTGISPLHF. The CDR3 DNA is TGTGCCAGCACTCCCGGGACAGGGATTTCACCCCTCCACTTT.

The V and J genes are TRBV19 and TRBJ1-3; D is possibly TRBD1 (5 bases). The germline CDR1 and CDR2 sequences are LNHDA and SQIVND (reference sequence). V lost 5 bases and J lost 0, with 11 bases in between. The CDR3 contains 15 residues. CDR3 residues: CASSASTASGNTIYF. CDR3 bases: TGTGCCAGTAGTGCTTCGACAGCCTCTGGAAACACCATATATTTT.

In its sample, this clone was seen once. The V call is TRBV4-2, the J call TRBJ2-5, with 8 bases fitting TRBD2. The CDR3 covers 17 residues. Trimming cost V 0 bases and J 5 bases; bases outside gene matches: 11. Germline V lookup: CDR1 LGHNA, CDR2 YNFKEQ. This chain's CDR3 is CASSQDGSGSSWETQYF. The CDR3 nucleotides read TGTGCCAGCAGCCAAGATGGGAGCGGGAGTTCTTGGGAGACCCAGTACTTC.

The chain employs TRBV7-2 and TRBJ1-2; D not certain. Deletions cut 5 bases from V and 4 bases from J, with 11 bases between. Germline V lookup: CDR1 SGHTA, CDR2 FQGNSA. The CDR3 extends over 13 amino acids. This CDR3 reads CASSPPPVYGYTF. DNA for the CDR3: TGTGCCAGCAGCCCTCCCCCGGTCTATGGCTACACCTTC.

The rearrangement uses TRBV6-5 and TRBJ2-3; perhaps TRBD1 as D (6 bases). The CDR3 consists of 14 residues. Trimming took off 8 bases at V and 2 bases at J, with 14 bases between the two ends. CDR1 and CDR2 from the germline V gene are MNHEY and SVGAGI. The CDR3 DNA follows: TGTGCCAGCCGACAGGACGGGGCCACAGATACGCAGTATTTT. Encoded protein: CASRQDGATDTQYF.

The chain uses TRBV19 and TRBJ1-1, with D perhaps TRBD1 (6 bases). CDR3 length: 15 amino acids. The V and J ends lost 6 bases and 0 bases respectively, with 14 bases between them. CDR1 and CDR2 (germline): LNHDA, SQIVND (reference sequence). In DNA, the CDR3 is TGTGCCAGTAGATACACAGGACAGATGAACACTGAAGCTTTCTTT. Translation gives CASRYTGQMNTEAFF.

The chain combines TRBV11-2 with TRBJ2-4, with a possible D match to TRBD2 (6 bases). The ends were cut back, 8 bases at V and 1 base at J, with 21 bases in the middle. The CDR3 length is 17 residues. CDR1 and CDR2 (germline): SGHAT, FQNNGV. Here the CDR3 DNA reads TGTGCCAGCCGCCCGATCGGGGTTCGGGGGGCCAAAAACATTCAGTACTTC. It yields the protein CASRPIGVRGAKNIQYF. Full variable domain (remainder filled in from reference TRBV11-2 and TRBJ2-4): EAGVAQSPRYKIIEKRQSVAFWCNPISGHATLYWYQQILGQGPKLLIQFQNNGVVDDSQLPKDRFSAERLKGVDSTLKIQPAKLEDSAVYLCASRPIGVRGAKNIQYFGAGTRLSVL.

CDR3 bases: TGTGCCAGCAGTTACAGGGACAGGGGGAACACTGAAGCTTTCTTT. This gives the protein CASSYRDRGNTEAFF. The V and J genes are TRBV6-5 and TRBJ1-1; 10 nucleotides match TRBD1. Trimming cost V 2 bases and J 1 base; bases outside gene matches: 1. The CDR3 covers 15 residues. CDR1 and CDR2 (germline): MNHEY, SVGAGI.

This chain uses TRBV6-5 with TRBJ1-4, with no clear D. CDR1 MNHEY and CDR2 SVGAGI come from the germline V gene. The CDR3 consists of 11 residues. CDR3 bases: TGTGCGGGGAGAACTAATGAAAAACTGTTTTTT. It is translated as CAGRTNEKLFF.

The rearrangement links TRBV11-1 to TRBJ1-1, with 7 bases that match TRBD1. Germline CDR1 and CDR2: SGHAT and FQDESV (reference sequence). The CDR3 loop spans 14 amino acids. With 1 base clipped from V and 4 bases from J, the junction kept 3 bases outside the gene matches. In DNA form, the CDR3 reads TGTGCCAGCAGCTTAGGCCAGGGGGTCACTGAAGCTTTCTTT. This translates into CASSLGQGVTEAFF. Looking up the rest from reference TRBV11-1 and TRBJ1-1 gives the full variable domain: EAEVAQSPRYKITEKSQAVAFWCDPISGHATLYWYRQILGQGPELLVQFQDESVVDDSQLPKDRFSAERLKGVDSTLKIQPAELGDSAMYLCASSLGQGVTEAFFGQGTRLTVV.

The gene calls are TRBV4-3 and TRBJ2-6; the D is unclear. Between the trimmed V and J ends, which lost 0 bases and 2 bases, there was a span of 8 bases. Germline V gene sequence: CDR1 LGHNA, CDR2 YSLEER. This CDR3 region has 16 residues. The CDR3 DNA reads TGCGCCAGCAGCCAAGATCGGGCGCCTGGGGCCAACGTCCTGACTTTC. This codes for CASSQDRAPGANVLTF.

V is TRBV11-2 and J is TRBJ2-1, with TRBD1 matching 11 bases. CDR1 is SGHAT, CDR2 FQNNGV, per germline. V was clipped by 3 bases and J by 8 bases; unmatched bases: 6. The CDR3 spans 15 residues. The CDR3: CASSFRDRGIYEQFF. Here the CDR3 DNA reads TGTGCCAGCAGCTTTAGGGACAGGGGGATCTATGAGCAGTTCTTC.

The genes are TRBV5-1 and TRBJ1-2; 7 bases fit TRBD1. Unmatched junction bases numbered 5, after V lost 4 bases and J lost 5 bases. This CDR3 spans 13 amino acids. Germline V CDR1 and CDR2: SGHRS, YFSETQ. The CDR3 spells CASSGDSRYGYTF. CDR3 DNA sequence: TGCGCCAGCAGCGGGGACAGCCGGTATGGCTACACCTTC.

The chain couples TRBV27 to TRBJ1-3; TRBD1 might be the D (5 bases). Between the trimmed V and J ends, which lost 6 bases and 2 bases, there was a span of 11 bases. This CDR3 has 14 residues. Germline V gene data show CDR1 as MNHEY and CDR2 as SMNVEV (reference sequence). CDR3 amino acids: CASRPGTAGNTIYF. DNA for the CDR3: TGTGCCAGCAGGCCCGGGACGGCTGGAAACACCATATATTTT.

The chain carries TRBV15 and TRBJ1-4; D is possibly TRBD1 (5 bases). CDR1 and CDR2 (germline): LNHNV, YYDKDF (reference sequence). The CDR3 extends over 14 amino acids. V was shortened by 3 bases and J by 7 bases, with 12 bases between the two germline ends. For the CDR3, the DNA is TGTGCCACCAGCAGCCGCGATGGGGCTGAAAAACTGTTTTTT. Translating gives CATSSRDGAEKLFF. Drawing the rest from reference TRBV15 and TRBJ1-4, the complete variable domain is DAMVIQNPRYQVTQFGKPVTLSCSQTLNHNVMYWYQQKSSQAPKLLFHYYDKDFNNEADTPDNFQSRRPNTSFCFLDIRSPGLGDTAMYLCATSSRDGAEKLFFGSGTQLSVL.

This clone was picked up one time. This rearrangement joins TRBV7-3 to TRBJ1-5, with a weak D call TRBD1 (5 bases). The germline V and J ends were trimmed by 4 bases and 7 bases, with 11 bases remaining between them. The CDR3 covers 13 residues. Germline V gene sequence: CDR1 SGHTA, CDR2 FQGTGA. The chain's CDR3 is CASSSGKGQPQHF. The CDR3 DNA sequence: TGTGCCAGCAGCTCCGGTAAGGGGCAGCCCCAGCATTTT. The whole variable domain, remainder taken from reference TRBV7-3 and TRBJ1-5, is GAGVSQTPSNKVTEKGKYVELRCDPISGHTALYWYRQSLGQGPEFLIYFQGTGAADDSGLPNDRFFAVRPEGSVSTLKIQRTERGDSAVYLCASSSGKGQPQHFGDGTRLSIL.

The chain carries TRBV6-5 and TRBJ1-4; D gene unclear. The length of the CDR3 is 15 residues. CDR1 and CDR2 (germline): MNHEY, SVGAGI. V lost 2 bases, J lost 6 bases, and 13 bases lay in between. DNA of the CDR3: TGTGCCAGCAGTTACAGTAGGGTTGGGGATGAAAAACTGTTTTTT. Translation: CASSYSRVGDEKLFF.

The J gene is TRBJ1-1, the V gene TRBV5-1; 12 nucleotides agree with TRBD1. The V gene's germline CDR1 is SGHRS and CDR2 YFSETQ. J gave up 11 bases and V 6 bases, and 11 bases lay outside the gene matches. This CDR3 has 14 amino acids. The CDR3 DNA follows: TGCGCCAGCACTACTCCGGGACAGGGGGCGGAGGCTTTCTTT. It translates to CASTTPGQGAEAFF.

The V call is TRBV7-9, the J call TRBJ1-6; 9 bases are shared with TRBD1. The trim removed 1 base at V and 8 bases at J, leaving 3 bases unmatched. The germline V gene encodes CDR1 SEHNR and CDR2 FQNEAQ (reference sequence). The CDR3 has 15 amino acids. In nucleotides, the CDR3 is TGTGCCAGCAGCTTAGGGGGACAGGGATATTCACCCCTCCACTTT. The encoded protein is CASSLGGQGYSPLHF.

The V gene is TRBV5-1, the J gene TRBJ1-6; possibly TRBD1 for D (5 bases). The V end was cut by 6 bases, the J end by 5 bases, with 15 bases between. Germline V CDR1 and CDR2: SGHRS, YFSETQ. This CDR3 region has 15 residues. The DNA for the CDR3 is TGCGCCAGCAATGAAAAGGGGTTGAATAATTCACCCCTCCACTTT. Its protein product is CASNEKGLNNSPLHF.

The V and J genes are TRBV9 and TRBJ1-2, with TRBD1 as a possible D gene (6 bases). CDR1 SGDLS and CDR2 YYNGEE come from the germline V gene. The CDR3 contains 13 residues. V dropped 2 bases and J dropped 10 bases, with 15 bases sitting between them. The CDR3 nucleotides are TGTGCCAGCAGCGTCTTGAGGGGGGGACTCTACACCTTC. Its protein is CASSVLRGGLYTF. Together with reference TRBV9 and TRBJ1-2, the CDR3 gives the full variable domain: DSGVTQTPKHLITATGQRVTLRCSPRSGDLSVYWYQQSLDQGLQFLIQYYNGEERAKGNILERFSAQQFPDLHSELNLSSLELGDSALYFCASSVLRGGLYTFGSGTRLTVV.

This chain joins TRBV6-5 and TRBJ2-5; D gene unclear. From germline, CDR1 is MNHEY and CDR2 SVGAGI. This CDR3 has 14 amino acids. V shed 6 bases and J shed 5 bases, with 16 bases lying between them. The DNA of the CDR3 is TGTGCCAGCAGCCTCACCGGCCTTGGGGAGACCCAGTACTTC. Residues: CASSLTGLGETQYF.